The T cell receptor beta chain described here comes from a study of blood T cell repertoires in COVID-19. In the authors' methods: How many nucleated cells were present was estimated from reference gene primer amplification. Produced via immunoSEQ multiplex PCR; TCRdb's table is partial and in-frame only. V and J calls and clone size follow that table, whereas D and trimming were derived from the DNA. In the table there are about 190,000 clones, about 88% of which are singletons. There are 12 residues in the CDR3. Germline lookup yields CDR1 SQVTM and CDR2 ANQGSEA. V lost 6 bases and J lost 12, with 18 bases in between.

This chain joins TRBV29-1 and TRBJ2-4, with a tentative D call TRBD1 (5 bases). Sequencing was carried out using peripheral blood. This TCR derives from a man aged 25-45 years with acute or convalescent COVID-19. CDR3 residues: CSVMEGAVRQYF. CDR3 in DNA: TGCAGCGTCATGGAAGGGGCCGTACGTCAGTACTTC.